This paragraph reports one T cell receptor (beta chain). This clonotype was seen many times. Its antigen remains unidentified. No much larger clone exists at a distance of one base, and base qualities are not known. Reading the germline V gene (reference sequence) gives CDR1 DFQATT and CDR2 SNEGSKA. Trimming costs V 0 bases and J 4 bases, and their ends lie 12 bases apart. The CDR3 contains 14 residues, cysteine and phenylalanine counted. Kept here is only the CDR3 DNA, which spans 42 bases and is read in frame from base 1. Stable Graves' hyperthyroidism was defined as no progression to ophthalmopathy during 18 months of follow-up. Hyperthyroidism patients were newly diagnosed, had a disease duration of under 2 months, and were aged 18 to 65 years. The study excluded patients with uncontrolled infections, other autoimmune diseases, pregnancy or lactation. Diagnoses were based on clinical symptoms, serum thyroxine and TRAb, thyroid ultrasound and orbital computed tomography. PBMCs were isolated from about 9 ml of fresh peripheral blood by Ficoll-Paque density gradient centrifugation. Total RNA was extracted with Trizol reagent, and quality was checked on an Agilent 2100 Bioanalyzer.

The source of the sample is a study of T cells in Graves' hyperthyroidism and ophthalmopathy (dated by TCRdb to about 2019). In terms of the full investigation: Peripheral blood samples were taken at the time of initial diagnosis, prior to any treatment. TCR V-J signatures able to tell the groups apart were searched for in a discovery cohort of 100 patients, of whom roughly 42 had Graves' ophthalmopathy and some 60 had stable Graves' hyperthyroidism. Whether ophthalmopathy could be predicted prospectively was tested in an independent validation cohort made up of roughly 19 hyperthyroidism patients plus 17 patients who later progressed to ophthalmopathy. The roughly 100 discovery patients were randomly divided into training and test sets at a 7:3 ratio. In more than five Graves' hyperthyroidism patients, the study also compared T-cell repertoires from thyroid tissue with T-cell repertoires from blood. After blood sampling, hyperthyroidism patients were treated with methimazole at a starting dose of 30 mg daily, and ophthalmopathy patients were treated with high-dose intravenous methylprednisolone. The paper describes TCR Vbeta CDR3 sequencing of around 140 peripheral blood samples, made up of 43 ophthalmopathy patients, around 78 hyperthyroidism patients and some 17 progressor patients. Points the paper makes about the study in general: Ophthalmopathy was separated from stable hyperthyroidism by a 13 V-J signature model, with around 90% sensitivity and 81% to 82% specificity obtained in cross-validation and 80%/75% obtained in testing. No statistical method was used to fix the sample size in advance, and group allocation was not hidden from the investigators. In validation, the model predicted progression to ophthalmopathy with approximately 70% sensitivity and less than 75% specificity, a median of about 6.7 months before onset. Blood samples also contained most of the expanded thyroid clonotypes (frequency above 0.001), which suggests that blood repertoires may reflect thyroid immune responses.

The TCR beta CDR3 regions were amplified from RNA transcripts. The first round of RT-PCR for the TCR CDR3 was performed with the HTBI primer set and the Qiagen OneStep RT-PCR kit. Libraries were constructed in a second round of multiplex PCR, after which size selection and purification were carried out. Paired-end sequencing of the libraries was performed with 100 bp reads on an Illumina HiSeq2000. Per the original workflow: SOAPnuke was used to process the raw data, throwing out any read that contained adapters or uncalled bases, had a mean Phred below 15, or lacked an exact constant-primer or identifier match. COPE v1.2.5 was used to merge high-quality paired reads, and clonotypes were defined as unique nucleotide sequences. MiTCR v1.1 was used to align the clonotypes against IMGT TRBV, TRBD and TRBJ reference segments. The analysis included only V-J combinations with a frequency above 0.0001, which together covered around 99% of the repertoires. A TCS score was defined as the ratio between F50 (clonal expansion) and ExV (chaos), using BLOSUM62-based TCRdist between CDR3 peptides within each V-J. Welch's t-statistics and random forest reduced fewer than 550 V-J features to 13, which were used in a naive Bayes classifier (R e1071). TCRdb reworked the public reads: Q25 trimming with fastp, MiXCR clone assembly, productive beta chains retained. Here each entry gathers all rows of one CDR3 protein and keeps the most common genes and DNA. The V and J calls here are based on TCRdb, not the publication. Across this sample there are some 460,000 distinct CDR3 sequences, with about a sixth seen only once. Clones ranked in the top ten supply 12% to 15% of the sample.

The source material was blood. The sequence derives from a woman between 18 and 29 years old with Graves' hyperthyroidism. This sequence uses TRBV20-1 and TRBJ1-2; there is no confident call for the D gene. The CDR3 reads as follows: CSARDLRGPYGYTF. The DNA sequence is TGCAGTGCTAGAGATCTCCGAGGGCCCTATGGCTACACCTTC.